This T cell receptor beta chain was observed in a study of T cells in Graves' hyperthyroidism and ophthalmopathy. Patients having uncontrolled infection, another autoimmune disease, pregnancy or lactation were not included. Turning to this clonotype: The target antigen is unknown.

Amplification yielded TCR beta CDR3 regions, with RNA transcripts as the source. RT-PCR in the first round (using the HTBI primer set) targeted the TCR CDR3. TCRdb passed the multiplex PCR reads through MiXCR, listing each CDR3 protein once. Of approximately 570,000 distinct CDR3 sequences in the sample, 20% were seen once. The V segment lost 6 bases and the J segment 4 bases; nucleotides outside the gene matches: 9. The CDR3 totals 15 residues. Germline lookup yields CDR1 MNHEY and CDR2 SVGEGT. Study conclusions and caveats: Researchers found most expanded thyroid clonotypes above 0.001 in blood as well.

The specimen was blood. The chain couples TRBV6-2 or TRBV6-3 to TRBJ1-3, with TRBD1 matching over 7 bases. The origin of this receptor is a man aged 35 to 55 with Graves' ophthalmopathy. DNA for the CDR3: TGTGCCAGCAGCTCCCCCCGACAGGGCGGAAACACCATATATTTT. Protein: CASSSPRQGGNTIYF.